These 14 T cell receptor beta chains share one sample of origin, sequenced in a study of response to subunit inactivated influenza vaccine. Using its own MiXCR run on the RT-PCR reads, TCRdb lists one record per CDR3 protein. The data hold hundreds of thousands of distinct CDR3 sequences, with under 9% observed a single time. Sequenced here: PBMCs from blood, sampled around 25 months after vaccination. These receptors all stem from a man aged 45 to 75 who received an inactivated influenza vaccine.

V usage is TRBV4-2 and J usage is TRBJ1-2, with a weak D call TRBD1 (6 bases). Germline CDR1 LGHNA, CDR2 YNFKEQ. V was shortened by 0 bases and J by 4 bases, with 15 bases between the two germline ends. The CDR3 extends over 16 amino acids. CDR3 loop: CASSQDLGGFGYGYTF. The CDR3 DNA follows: TGTGCCAGCAGCCAAGATCTGGGGGGCTTCGGCTATGGCTACACCTTC.

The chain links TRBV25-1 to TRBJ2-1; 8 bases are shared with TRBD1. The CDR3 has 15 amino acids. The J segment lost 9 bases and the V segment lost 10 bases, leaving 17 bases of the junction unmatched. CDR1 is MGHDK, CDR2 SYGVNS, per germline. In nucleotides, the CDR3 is TGTGCCACCCGTGGGGTAGGACAGGGAGTTGTTGAGCAGTTCTTC. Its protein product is CATRGVGQGVVEQFF.

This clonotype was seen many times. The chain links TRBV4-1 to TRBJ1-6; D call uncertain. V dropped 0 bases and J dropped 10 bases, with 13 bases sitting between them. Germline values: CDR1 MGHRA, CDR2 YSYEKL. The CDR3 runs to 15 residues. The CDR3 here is CASSQDGRVQSPLHF. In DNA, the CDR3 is TGCGCCAGCAGCCAAGATGGAAGGGTGCAATCACCCCTCCACTTT.

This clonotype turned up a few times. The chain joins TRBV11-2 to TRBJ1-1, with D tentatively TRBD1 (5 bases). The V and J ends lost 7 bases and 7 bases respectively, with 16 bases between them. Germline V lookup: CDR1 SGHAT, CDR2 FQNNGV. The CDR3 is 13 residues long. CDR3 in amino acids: CASTILGGVEAFF. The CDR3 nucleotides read TGTGCCAGCACCATCCTGGGGGGAGTTGAAGCTTTCTTT.

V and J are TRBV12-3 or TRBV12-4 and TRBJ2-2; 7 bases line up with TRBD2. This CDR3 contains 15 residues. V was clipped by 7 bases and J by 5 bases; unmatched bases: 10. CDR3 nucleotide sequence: TGTGCCAGCACCCTCTCATGGGGGGGAACCGGGGAGCTGTTTTTT. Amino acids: CASTLSWGGTGELFF.

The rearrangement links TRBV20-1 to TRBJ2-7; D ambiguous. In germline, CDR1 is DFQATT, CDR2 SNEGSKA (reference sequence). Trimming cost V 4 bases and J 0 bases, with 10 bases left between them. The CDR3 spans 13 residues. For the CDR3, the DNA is TGCAGTGCTACTCCTCTCAGCTCCTACGAGCAGTACTTC. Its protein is CSATPLSSYEQYF.

The DNA for the CDR3 is TGTGCCAGCAGCTTAGGTCAGAGATGGGTGTACACTGAAGCTTTCTTT. Protein: CASSLGQRWVYTEAFF. The chain is built from TRBV7-9 and TRBJ1-1; D is unresolved. From germline, CDR1 is SEHNR and CDR2 FQNEAQ (reference sequence). The CDR3 is made up of 16 amino acids. Trimming pared 1 base from V and 3 bases from J, leaving 15 bases between.

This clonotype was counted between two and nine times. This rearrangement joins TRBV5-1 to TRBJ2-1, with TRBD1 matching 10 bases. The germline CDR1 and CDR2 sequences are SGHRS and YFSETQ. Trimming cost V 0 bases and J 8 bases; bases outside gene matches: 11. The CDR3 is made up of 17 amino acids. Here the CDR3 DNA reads TGCGCCAGCAGCTTGGGCTCCGGTGGACAGGGGGGGGATGAGCAGTTCTTC. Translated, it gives CASSLGSGGQGGDEQFF.

CDR3 sequence: CASSEETANSYEQYF. CDR3 nucleotide sequence: TGTGCCAGCAGTGAAGAGACTGCTAATTCCTACGAGCAGTACTTC. The V call is TRBV2, the J call TRBJ2-7, with no clear D. The CDR3 covers 15 residues. The ends were cut back, 1 base at V and 1 base at J, with 11 bases in the middle. Germline V gene lookup returns CDR1 SNHLY and CDR2 FYNNEI.

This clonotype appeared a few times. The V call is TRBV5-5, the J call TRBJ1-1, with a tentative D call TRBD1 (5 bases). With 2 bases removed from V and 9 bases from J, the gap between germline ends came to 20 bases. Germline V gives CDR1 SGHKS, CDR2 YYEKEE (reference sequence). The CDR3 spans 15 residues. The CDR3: CASSFTLTAGEKAFF. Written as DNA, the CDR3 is TGTGCCAGCAGCTTCACGCTAACCGCGGGGGAAAAAGCTTTCTTT.

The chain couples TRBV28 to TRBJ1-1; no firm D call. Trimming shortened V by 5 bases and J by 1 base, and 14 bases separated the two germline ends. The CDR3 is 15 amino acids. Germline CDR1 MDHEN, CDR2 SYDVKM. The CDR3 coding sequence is TGTGCCAGCAGTCCCCCTCGCCCGAGGAACACTGAAGCTTTCTTT. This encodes CASSPPRPRNTEAFF.

The CDR3 bases are TGTGCCAGCAGCCAAGCGGCAGGACAGTACGAGCAGTACTTC. Translating it yields CASSQAAGQYEQYF. V usage is TRBV3-1 and J usage is TRBJ2-7, with a possible D match to TRBD1 (6 bases). Trimming shortened V by 1 base and J by 4 bases, and 11 bases separated the two germline ends. Germline values: CDR1 LGHDT, CDR2 YNNKEL (reference sequence). This CDR3 comprises 14 residues.

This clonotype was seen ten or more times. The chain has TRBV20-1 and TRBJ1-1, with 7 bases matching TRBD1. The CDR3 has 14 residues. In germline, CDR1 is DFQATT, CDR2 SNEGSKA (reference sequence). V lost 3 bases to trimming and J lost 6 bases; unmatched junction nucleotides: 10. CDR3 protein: CSARARQGFSEAFF. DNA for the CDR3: TGCAGTGCTAGGGCGAGACAGGGATTTTCTGAAGCTTTCTTT.

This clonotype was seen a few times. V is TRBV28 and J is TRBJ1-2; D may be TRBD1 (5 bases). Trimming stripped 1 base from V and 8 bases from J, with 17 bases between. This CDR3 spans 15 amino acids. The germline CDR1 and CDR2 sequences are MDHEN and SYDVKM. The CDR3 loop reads CASSLFDAGRRGYTF. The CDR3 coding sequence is TGTGCCAGCAGTTTATTTGATGCGGGGCGACGGGGCTACACCTTC.